This T cell receptor beta chain was identified during a study of T cell changes during pregnancy in multiple sclerosis. CDR3 length equals 16 residues. V lost 5 bases and J lost 4; bases outside the gene matches: 11. CDR1 and CDR2 from the germline V gene are SGHVS and FQNEAQ. Sequencing used immunoSEQ multiplex PCR; TCRdb keeps in-frame clones, though not all of them. This table has approximately 79,000 clones, 93% appearing once. The clonotype comes from a female donor in good health, enrolled as a control in a pregnancy study. This material consisted of peripheral blood, taken in the second trimester of pregnancy. This rearrangement joins TRBV7-8 to TRBJ1-5; the match to TRBD1 covers 7 bases. The CDR3 loop is CASSQGRTGRNQPQHF. In DNA, the CDR3 is TGTGCCAGCAGCCAGGGAAGGACAGGAAGGAATCAGCCCCAGCATTTT.